This T cell receptor (beta chain) was captured in a study of T cell responses to AZD1222 COVID-19 vaccine. V dropped 0 bases and J dropped 8; count of bases not matched to a gene: 11. Looked up from germline, CDR1 is SGHTA and CDR2 is FQGNSA. The CDR3 covers 16 residues. Profiled with immunoSEQ multiplex PCR; TCRdb holds only in-frame clones, not every one. The data show under 150,000 clones, with almost 95% seen just once and 9% to 9.5% held by the top ten. Sequenced material: peripheral blood, taken 28 days after the second AZD1222 dose. The receptor was derived from an adult who received the AZD1222 COVID-19 vaccine. V is TRBV7-2 and J is TRBJ1-2; 8 bases are shared with TRBD1. In DNA, the CDR3 is TGTGCCAGCAGCTTAGCGGCGCAGGGGGCGAGGTGGGGCTACACCTTC. This codes for CASSLAAQGARWGYTF.